This entry is about one T cell receptor (beta chain). This sample is part of a study of molecular identifiers for immune sequencing clone quantification. One entry per CDR3 protein, called by TCRdb with MiXCR from the PCR reads. The sample lists about 320,000 distinct CDR3 sequences, under 25% occurring once. The specimen was naive CD8+ T cells from blood, with Jurkat cell RNA spiked in. Documented subset: FACS-sorted CD8+CD4-CCR7+CD45RA+ naive T cells. The sequence came from a human donor in good health. Some libraries in this study had Jurkat cell RNA spiked in.

The CDR3 spells CSYRVGAYTF. The CDR3 coding sequence is TGCAGCTACAGGGTTGGTGCCTACACCTTC. The V call is TRBV20-1, the J call TRBJ1-2, with D perhaps matching TRBD1 (6 bases). Per the germline V gene, CDR1 is DFQATT and CDR2 is SNEGSKA (reference sequence). The CDR3 is 10 amino acids.